The 18 T cell receptor beta chains below come from one sample, sequenced in a study of high-grade serous ovarian cancer treatment subgroups. Tumor samples were taken before definitive surgery or chemotherapy. Produced via immunoSEQ multiplex PCR; TCRdb's table is partial and in-frame only. The sample contains about 36,000 clones, over 60% of which appear only once. Sequenced material: tumor tissue. The receptor set was obtained from a human donor with high-grade serous ovarian cancer.

This rearrangement joins TRBV11-2 to TRBJ2-1, with a weak D call TRBD2 (6 bases). V was clipped by 5 bases and J by 3 bases, with 17 bases between them. CDR1 is SGHAT and CDR2 is FQNNGV in the germline V gene. This CDR3 is 16 amino acids long. The CDR3 bases are TGTGCCAGCAGCCATGCGGGGTCCCGGGGCTACAATGAGCAGTTCTTC. Its protein product is CASSHAGSRGYNEQFF.

The chain combines TRBV19 with TRBJ1-4; D gene unclear. The CDR3 covers 13 residues. CDR1 LNHDA and CDR2 SQIVND come from the germline V gene (reference sequence). The V end was cut by 5 bases, the J end by 7 bases, with 11 bases between. The chain's CDR3 is CASSWRVGEKLFF. As DNA, the CDR3 is TGTGCCAGTAGTTGGCGGGTGGGTGAAAAACTGTTTTTT.

V and J are TRBV9 and TRBJ2-3; TRBD2 matches 7 bases. Germline trimming cut 2 bases from V and 4 bases from J; bases unmatched to any gene: 10. The CDR3 has 16 amino acids. Germline CDR1 reads SGDLS; CDR2 reads YYNGEE. This CDR3 reads CASSVGSAGVADTQYF. The CDR3 DNA reads TGTGCCAGCAGCGTTGGATCGGCGGGAGTGGCAGATACGCAGTATTTT.

This clone was counted between two and nine times. The chain uses TRBV4-2 and TRBJ2-7; the match to TRBD2 covers 10 bases. Unmatched junction bases numbered 1, after V lost 6 bases and J lost 2 bases. Looked up from germline, CDR1 is LGHNA and CDR2 is YNFKEQ. This CDR3 is built from 13 residues. The CDR3 protein is CASSTSGTYEQYF. The DNA for the CDR3 is TGTGCCAGCAGTACTAGCGGGACCTACGAGCAGTACTTC.

The chain carries TRBV7-9 and TRBJ1-1; tentatively, D is TRBD1 (5 bases). The CDR3 runs 15 residues. Germline V gene data show CDR1 as SEHNR and CDR2 as FQNEAQ (reference sequence). V was cut by 1 base and J by 0 bases, with 9 bases left in between. This CDR3 is CASSLEGGVNTEAFF. DNA for the CDR3: TGTGCCAGCAGCTTAGAGGGAGGGGTGAACACTGAAGCTTTCTTT.

This sequence joins TRBV12-5 and TRBJ1-4, with D tentatively TRBD1 (5 bases). Trimming removed 2 bases at V and 4 bases at J, with 14 bases between. The germline V gene has CDR1 LGHNT and CDR2 FRNRAP. This CDR3 is built from 16 residues. The DNA of the CDR3 is TGTGCTAGTGGTTTGTCTCCCGGGGACTTTAATGAAAAACTGTTTTTT. Its protein is CASGLSPGDFNEKLFF.

The chain uses TRBV6-5 and TRBJ2-2, with D hard to call. The V and J ends lost 0 bases and 1 base respectively, with 9 bases between them. The CDR3 extends over 16 amino acids. Germline-derived CDR1 and CDR2 are MNHEY and SVGAGI. CDR3 residues: CASSYSSPMNTGELFF. The CDR3 bases are TGTGCCAGCAGTTACTCGAGTCCCATGAACACCGGGGAGCTGTTTTTT.

V usage is TRBV21-1 and J usage is TRBJ2-1; the D call of TRBD1 is as the table states it, not checked on the DNA. TRBV21-1 is recorded as a pseudogene. This CDR3 region has 15 residues. The CDR3 loop reads CASTPGGQEDNEQFF. The CDR3 DNA is TGTGCCAGCACCCCGGGGGGACAGGAAGACAATGAGCAGTTCTTC.

The chain carries TRBV2 and TRBJ2-5, with D possibly being TRBD2 (5 bases). V gave up 10 bases and J gave up 7 bases, with 19 bases separating them. This CDR3 contains 13 residues. Germline V CDR1 and CDR2: SNHLY, FYNNEI. The CDR3 nucleotides read TGTGCCAACTTACTAGAACTCCCAGGGACCCAGTACTTC. It specifies CANLLELPGTQYF.

The chain has TRBV19 and TRBJ2-3; no firm D call. CDR3 length: 11 residues. Germline-derived CDR1 and CDR2 are LNHDA and SQIVND (reference sequence). The V gene lost 5 bases and the J gene lost 3 bases, with 3 bases spanning the gap. CDR3 amino acids: CASSWTDTQYF. The CDR3 DNA follows: TGTGCCAGTAGTTGGACAGATACGCAGTATTTT.

This rearrangement joins TRBV10-3 to TRBJ2-3; 8 bases line up with TRBD2. The ends lost 10 bases at V and 6 bases at J; junction bases unmatched: 12. The V gene's germline CDR1 is ENHRY and CDR2 SYGVKD. The CDR3 has 14 amino acids. The CDR3 coding sequence is TGTGCCACCACTAAAGCGGGAGTGACGGATACGCAGTATTTT. It yields the protein CATTKAGVTDTQYF.

The chain carries TRBV27 and TRBJ2-5, with 10 bases lining up with TRBD2. Germline values: CDR1 MNHEY, CDR2 SMNVEV (reference sequence). This CDR3 contains 16 residues. The junction had 11 bases not matched to a gene; V was cut back by 5 bases and J by 5 bases. DNA for the CDR3: TGTGCCAGCAGTACCTGGCAGCGGGAGGGCCTGGAGACCCAGTACTTC. This encodes CASSTWQREGLETQYF.

This CDR3 is CASTNPTRYEQYF. CDR3 nucleotide sequence: TGTGCCAGCACCAACCCGACCCGCTACGAGCAGTACTTC. The rearrangement joins TRBV5-6 to TRBJ2-7; D is uncertain. The CDR3 loop spans 13 amino acids. Deletions cut 6 bases from V and 3 bases from J, with 13 bases between. Per germline, CDR1 SGHDT and CDR2 YYEEEE. Filled out from reference TRBV5-6 and TRBJ2-7, the complete variable domain reads DAGVTQSPTHLIKTRGQQVTLRCSPKSGHDTVSWYQQALGQGPQFIFQYYEEEERQRGNFPDRFSGHQFPNYSSELNVNALLLGDSALYLCASTNPTRYEQYFGPGTRLTVT.

The gene calls are TRBV6-6 and TRBJ2-7, with D possibly TRBD1 on 6 matching bases. Germline assignment: CDR1 MNHNY and CDR2 SVGAGI (reference sequence). The CDR3 totals 13 residues. Deletions cut 6 bases from V and 3 bases from J, with 12 bases between. Here the CDR3 DNA reads TGTGCCAGCAGGGTAGGACAGAACTACGAGCAGTACTTC. This codes for CASRVGQNYEQYF.

This chain uses TRBV7-3 with TRBJ2-3; 9 nucleotides align to TRBD2. Germline V lookup: CDR1 SGHTA, CDR2 FQGTGA. The trim removed 6 bases at V and 0 bases at J, leaving 10 bases unmatched. This CDR3 has 17 residues. CDR3 residues: CASSVGPSGASTDTQYF. CDR3 bases: TGTGCCAGCAGTGTAGGGCCTAGCGGGGCAAGCACAGATACGCAGTATTTT.

V and J are TRBV2 and TRBJ2-1, with 7 bases aligning to TRBD2. The V segment lost 7 bases and the J segment 6 bases; nucleotides outside the gene matches: 9. The CDR3 is 14 residues long. Germline V gene data show CDR1 as SNHLY and CDR2 as FYNNEI. In DNA form, the CDR3 reads TGTGCCAGCACCAGGGACTACGGACCCAATGAGCAGTTCTTC. Translation: CASTRDYGPNEQFF.

The chain carries TRBV18 and TRBJ1-4; no reliable D call. Germline V CDR1 and CDR2: KGHSH, LQKENI. This CDR3 comprises 12 residues. Trimming took off 2 bases at V and 8 bases at J, with 6 bases between the two ends. The CDR3 sequence: CASSPGGEKLFF. The CDR3, as DNA: TGTGCCAGCTCACCAGGAGGGGAAAAACTGTTTTTT.

V and J are TRBV29-1 and TRBJ1-4; unclear D gene. The germline V gene encodes CDR1 SQVTM and CDR2 ANQGSEA. V was cut by 4 bases and J by 0 bases, with 15 bases left in between. This CDR3 has 16 residues. CDR3: CSVAVSVGPTNEKLFF. CDR3 nucleotide sequence: TGCAGCGTTGCAGTCTCCGTAGGGCCAACTAATGAAAAACTGTTTTTT.